This T cell receptor beta chain was captured by sequencing in a study of blood T cell repertoires in COVID-19. Overall study: The analysed material was cDNA or gDNA that came from T cells, B-cell-depleted T cells, or PBMCs.

The method was immunoSEQ multiplex PCR; TCRdb's version includes in-frame clones alone and lacks a portion of them. The table includes tens of thousands of clones, approximately 83% detected once. Between the trimmed V and J ends, which lost 5 bases and 4 bases, there was a span of 3 bases. The CDR3 runs 11 residues. In germline, CDR1 is MNHEY, CDR2 SVGAGI. The clonotype originates from a man between 65 and 79 years old with acute or convalescent COVID-19. The rearrangement links TRBV6-5 to TRBJ2-1; D ambiguous. Sequenced input: peripheral blood. The CDR3 DNA follows: TGTGCCAGCAGTACATACAATGAGCAGTTCTTC. Its protein is CASSTYNEQFF.